The rows below give T cell receptor beta chains drawn from one sample of a study of identical twins. From the 5' RACE reads, TCRdb called clonotypes with MiXCR, one entry per CDR3 protein. The table includes 350,000 to 400,000 distinct CDR3 sequences, 9% detected once. Specimen: naive T cells sorted from blood. The receptors originated from a woman between 45 and 60 years old in good health. CDR3s include the opening cysteine and the closing phenylalanine or tryptophan. A D gene is named only where the DNA matches it firmly. Some rows mark clone size as missing; the rest say once, few, many or name a class of expanded clone.

.	TRBV5-1	TRBJ2-1	.	CASSFREYYNEQFF	TGCGCCAGCAGCTTCCGGGAGTACTACAATGAGCAGTTCTTC
few	TRBV4-1	TRBJ2-2	.	CASTSDRGTGELFF	TGCGCCAGCACTAGCGATCGGGGCACCGGGGAGCTGTTTTTT
many	TRBV4-1	TRBJ2-7	.	CASSQVVGSEQYF	TGCGCCAGCAGCCAAGTTGTGGGATCCGAGCAGTACTTC
few	TRBV7-8	TRBJ1-4	.	CASSLARFNPPSSTNEKLFF	TGTGCCAGCAGCTTAGCGAGATTCAACCCACCTTCATCAACTAATGAAAAACTGTTTTTT
many	TRBV7-9	TRBJ2-1	TRBD2	CASSSPSGHYNEQFF	TGTGCCAGCAGCTCACCTAGCGGCCACTACAATGAGCAGTTCTTC
few	TRBV14	TRBJ2-5	TRBD1	CASSRDRRRETQYF	TGTGCCAGCAGCCGGGACAGGAGGAGAGAGACCCAGTACTTC
many	TRBV12-3/TRBV12-4	TRBJ2-4	.	CASSPRRGSKNIQYF	TGTGCCAGCAGTCCCCGGCGGGGATCCAAAAACATTCAGTACTTC
.	TRBV7-6	TRBJ2-3	.	CASSIMESGQYF	TGTGCCAGCAGCATAATGGAATCTGGGCAGTATTTT
many	TRBV12-3/TRBV12-4	TRBJ1-5	TRBD1	CASKGGGQPQHF	TGTGCCAGCAAAGGGGGCGGTCAGCCCCAGCATTTT
.	TRBV5-1	TRBJ1-2	.	CASSLGQRGGYTF	TGCGCCAGCAGCTTAGGCCAGCGCGGCGGCTACACCTTC
few	TRBV20-1	TRBJ2-3	.	CSAEPEGSSTDTQYF	TGCAGTGCTGAACCGGAGGGGTCTAGCACAGATACGCAGTATTTT
many	TRBV12-3/TRBV12-4	TRBJ2-2	.	CASSQSRKTGELFF	TGTGCCAGCAGTCAATCTAGGAAAACCGGGGAGCTGTTTTTT
many	TRBV5-1	TRBJ2-1	TRBD2	CASSLTSGRNNEQFF	TGCGCCAGCAGCTTGACTAGCGGGAGGAACAATGAGCAGTTCTTC
many	TRBV20-1	TRBJ2-3	TRBD2	CSARAGGTDTQYF	TGCAGCGCACGAGCGGGAGGCACAGATACGCAGTATTTT
.	TRBV4-2	TRBJ2-3	TRBD2	CASSQELAGDTQYF	TGTGCCAGCAGCCAAGAGTTAGCGGGGGATACGCAGTATTTT
few	TRBV12-3/TRBV12-4	TRBJ2-1	TRBD1	CASSGTGVSYNEQFF	TGTGCCAGCAGTGGGACAGGGGTCTCCTACAATGAGCAGTTCTTC